This TCR beta chain was recorded in a study of beta chain features in type 1 diabetes. Study-wide results and limits: When Type 1 diabetes patients were examined, their TCRB CDR3s proved moderately but significantly shorter in all four CD4+ subsets.

Trimming cost V 4 bases and J 7 bases, with 14 bases left between them. Germline V gene lookup returns CDR1 MDHEN and CDR2 SYDVKM. CDR3 length: 14 amino acids. What was sequenced were expressed TCRB transcripts, since all of the isolated RNA had been reverse transcribed. Generated by immunoSEQ multiplex PCR, the TCRdb table keeps only in-frame clones and is missing some. The table has roughly 730,000 clones, under 15% seen once. Turning to this clone: The antigen remains undetermined.

V usage is TRBV28 and J usage is TRBJ1-5; TRBD1 might be the D (5 bases). The receptor was derived from a man younger than 35 with type 1 diabetes. The sequenced sample was naive CD4+ T cells from blood. The CDR3 spells CASSSVQDWQPQHF. The CDR3 DNA is TGTGCCAGCAGTTCCGTACAGGATTGGCAGCCCCAGCATTTT.